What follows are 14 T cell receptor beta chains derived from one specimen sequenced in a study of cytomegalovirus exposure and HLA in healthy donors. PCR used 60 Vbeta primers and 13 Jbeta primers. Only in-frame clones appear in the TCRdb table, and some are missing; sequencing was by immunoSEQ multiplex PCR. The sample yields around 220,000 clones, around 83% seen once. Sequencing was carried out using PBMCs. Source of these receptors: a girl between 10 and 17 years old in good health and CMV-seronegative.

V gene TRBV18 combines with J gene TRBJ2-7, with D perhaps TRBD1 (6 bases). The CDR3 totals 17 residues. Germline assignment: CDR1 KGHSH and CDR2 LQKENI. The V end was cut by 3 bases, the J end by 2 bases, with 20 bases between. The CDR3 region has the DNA TGTGCCAGCTCACCCCGGGACAAGGGCGCCGATGCCTACGAGCAGTACTTC. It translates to CASSPRDKGADAYEQYF.

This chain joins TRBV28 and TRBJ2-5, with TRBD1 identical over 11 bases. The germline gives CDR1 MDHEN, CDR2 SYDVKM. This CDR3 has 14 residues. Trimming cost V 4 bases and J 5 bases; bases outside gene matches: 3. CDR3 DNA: TGTGCCAGCAGTTCGGACAGGGGGCGGGAGACCCAGTACTTC. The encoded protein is CASSSDRGRETQYF.

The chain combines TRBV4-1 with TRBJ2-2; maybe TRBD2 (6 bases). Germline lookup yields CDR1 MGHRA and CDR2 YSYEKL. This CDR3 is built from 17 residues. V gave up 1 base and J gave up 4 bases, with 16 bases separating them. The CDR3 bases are TGCGCCAGCAGCCAAGCGCTTTCGGGAGATAGCACCGGGGAGCTGTTTTTT. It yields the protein CASSQALSGDSTGELFF.

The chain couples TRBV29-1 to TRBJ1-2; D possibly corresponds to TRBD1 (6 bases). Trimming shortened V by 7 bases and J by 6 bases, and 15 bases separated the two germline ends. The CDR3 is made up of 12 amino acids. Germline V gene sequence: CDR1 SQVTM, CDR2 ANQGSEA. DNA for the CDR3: TGCAGCGCGTTACAGGGCGGCGATGGCTACACCTTC. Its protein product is CSALQGGDGYTF.

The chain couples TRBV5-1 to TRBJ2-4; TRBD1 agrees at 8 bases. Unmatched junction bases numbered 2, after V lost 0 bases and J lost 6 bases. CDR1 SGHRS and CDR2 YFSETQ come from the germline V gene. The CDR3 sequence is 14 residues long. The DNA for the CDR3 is TGCGCCAGCAGCTTGGGACAGGGGCGAAACATTCAGTACTTC. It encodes CASSLGQGRNIQYF.

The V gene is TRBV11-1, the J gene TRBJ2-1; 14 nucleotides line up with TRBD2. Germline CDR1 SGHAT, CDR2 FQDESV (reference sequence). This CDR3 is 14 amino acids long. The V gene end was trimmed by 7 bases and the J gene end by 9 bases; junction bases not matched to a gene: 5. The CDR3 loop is CASKGLAGVSEQFF. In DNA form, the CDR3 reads TGTGCCAGCAAGGGACTAGCGGGAGTTAGTGAGCAGTTCTTC.

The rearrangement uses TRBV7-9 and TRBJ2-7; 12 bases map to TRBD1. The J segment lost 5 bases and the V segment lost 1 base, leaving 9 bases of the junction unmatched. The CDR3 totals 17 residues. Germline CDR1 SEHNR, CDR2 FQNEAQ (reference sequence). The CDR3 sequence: CASSLGAGTGGTHEQYF. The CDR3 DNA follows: TGTGCCAGCAGCTTAGGGGCCGGGACAGGGGGCACGCACGAGCAGTACTTC.

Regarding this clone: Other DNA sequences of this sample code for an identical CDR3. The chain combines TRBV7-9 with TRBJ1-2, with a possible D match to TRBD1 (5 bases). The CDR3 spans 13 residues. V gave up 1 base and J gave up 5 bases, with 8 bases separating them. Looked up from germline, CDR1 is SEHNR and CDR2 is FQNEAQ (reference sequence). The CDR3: CASSLDRGYGYTF. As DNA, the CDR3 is TGTGCCAGCAGCTTAGACCGGGGGTATGGCTACACCTTC.

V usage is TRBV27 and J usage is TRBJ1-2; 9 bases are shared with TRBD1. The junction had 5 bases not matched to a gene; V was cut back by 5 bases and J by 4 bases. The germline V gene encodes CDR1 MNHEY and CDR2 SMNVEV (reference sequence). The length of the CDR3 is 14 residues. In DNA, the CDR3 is TGTGCCAGCAGTCCCGGGACAGGGCTCTATGGCTACACCTTC. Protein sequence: CASSPGTGLYGYTF.

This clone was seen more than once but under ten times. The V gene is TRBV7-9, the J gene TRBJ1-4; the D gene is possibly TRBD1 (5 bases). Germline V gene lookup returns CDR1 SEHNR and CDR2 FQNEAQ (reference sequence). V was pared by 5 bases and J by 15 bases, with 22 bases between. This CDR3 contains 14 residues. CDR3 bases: TGTGCCAGCAGCCTGACGGGGGACGAAAGAAACTTGTTTTTT. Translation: CASSLTGDERNLFF.

The CDR3, as DNA: TGTGCCAGCTGTTTTGGGCGGGAGATCACCGGGGAGCTGTTTTTT. It yields the protein CASCFGREITGELFF. This chain connects TRBV5-6 to TRBJ2-2, with TRBD2 matching over 7 bases. This CDR3 contains 15 residues. The V segment lost 7 bases and the J segment 4 bases; nucleotides outside the gene matches: 10. The germline CDR1 and CDR2 sequences are SGHDT and YYEEEE. The whole variable domain, filled in from reference TRBV5-6 and TRBJ2-2, reads DAGVTQSPTHLIKTRGQQVTLRCSPKSGHDTVSWYQQALGQGPQFIFQYYEEEERQRGNFPDRFSGHQFPNYSSELNVNALLLGDSALYLCASCFGREITGELFFGEGSRLTVL.

CDR3 protein: CASSERTGEGETQYF. CDR3 nucleotide sequence: TGTGCCAGCAGCGAGAGGACAGGGGAGGGAGAGACCCAGTACTTC. The rearrangement uses TRBV7-6 and TRBJ2-5; 9 bases agree with TRBD1. The CDR3 covers 15 residues. V shed 5 bases, J shed 4 bases, and the junction held 8 bases outside the gene matches. Germline V gives CDR1 SGHVS, CDR2 FNYEAQ.

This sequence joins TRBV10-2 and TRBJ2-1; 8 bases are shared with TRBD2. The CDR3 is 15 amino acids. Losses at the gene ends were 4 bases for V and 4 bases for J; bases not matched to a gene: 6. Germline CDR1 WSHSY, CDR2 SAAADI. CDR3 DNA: TGCGCCAGCAGTGGGAGACTAGCGCATTACAATGAGCAGTTCTTC. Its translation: CASSGRLAHYNEQFF.

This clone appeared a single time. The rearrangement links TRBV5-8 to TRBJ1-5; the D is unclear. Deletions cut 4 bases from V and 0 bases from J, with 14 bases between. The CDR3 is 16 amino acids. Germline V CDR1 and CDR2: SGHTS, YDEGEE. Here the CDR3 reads CASSPYRHSSNQPQHF. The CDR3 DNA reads TGTGCCAGCAGCCCTTACCGACACAGTAGCAATCAGCCCCAGCATTTT.